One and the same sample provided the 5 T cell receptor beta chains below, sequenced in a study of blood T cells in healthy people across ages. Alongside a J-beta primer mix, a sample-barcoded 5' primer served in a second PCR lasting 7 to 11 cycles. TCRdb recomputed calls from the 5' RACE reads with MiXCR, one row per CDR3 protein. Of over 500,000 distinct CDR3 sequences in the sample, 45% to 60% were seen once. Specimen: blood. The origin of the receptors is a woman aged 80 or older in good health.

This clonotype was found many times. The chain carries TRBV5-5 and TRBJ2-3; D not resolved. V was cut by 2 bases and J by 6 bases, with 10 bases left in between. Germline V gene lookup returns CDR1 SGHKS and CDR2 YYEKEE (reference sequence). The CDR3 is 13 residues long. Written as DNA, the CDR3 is TGTGCCAGCAGCTTCCGGCCCGGGGATACGCAGTATTTT. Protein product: CASSFRPGDTQYF.

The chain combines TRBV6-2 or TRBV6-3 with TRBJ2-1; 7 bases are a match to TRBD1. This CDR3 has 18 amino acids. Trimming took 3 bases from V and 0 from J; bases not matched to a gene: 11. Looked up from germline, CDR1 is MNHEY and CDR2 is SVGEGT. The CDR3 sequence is CASSYPGQLVGSYNEQFF. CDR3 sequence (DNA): TGTGCCAGCAGTTATCCGGGACAGCTTGTGGGCTCCTACAATGAGCAGTTCTTC.

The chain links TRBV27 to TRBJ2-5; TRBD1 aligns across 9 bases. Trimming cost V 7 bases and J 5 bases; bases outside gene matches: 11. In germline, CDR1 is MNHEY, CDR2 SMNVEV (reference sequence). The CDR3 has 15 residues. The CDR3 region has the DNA TGTGCCAGCAACGCCGGACAGGGGAATTGGGAGACCCAGTACTTC. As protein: CASNAGQGNWETQYF.

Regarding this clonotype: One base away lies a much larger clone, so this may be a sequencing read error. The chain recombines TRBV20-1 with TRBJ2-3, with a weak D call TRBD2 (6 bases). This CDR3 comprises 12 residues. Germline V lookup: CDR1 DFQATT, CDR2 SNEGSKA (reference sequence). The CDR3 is CRGGYHTDMQYF. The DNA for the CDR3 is TGCAGGGGGGGTTACCACACAGATATGCAGTATTTT.

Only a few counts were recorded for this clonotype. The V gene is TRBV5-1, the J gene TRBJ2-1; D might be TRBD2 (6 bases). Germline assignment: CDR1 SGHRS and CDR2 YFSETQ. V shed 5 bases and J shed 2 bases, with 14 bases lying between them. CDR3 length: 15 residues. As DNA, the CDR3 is TGCGCCAGCAGATTTGGGAGGACCACCTACAATGAGCAGTTCTTC. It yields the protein CASRFGRTTYNEQFF. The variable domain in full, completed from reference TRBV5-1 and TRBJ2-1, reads KAGVTQTPRYLIKTRGQQVTLSCSPISGHRSVSWYQQTPGQGLQFLFEYFSETQRNKGNFPGRFSGRQFSNSRSEMNVSTLELGDSALYLCASRFGRTTYNEQFFGPGTRLTVL.